This T cell receptor beta chain is from a study of blood T cell repertoires in COVID-19. Turning to the study itself: Whether acute or convalescent, the COVID-19 samples came from the United States, Italy and Spain. T cells, B-cell-depleted T cells, or PBMCs provided the cDNA or gDNA that served as material.

Under the authors' procedure: Amplification of reference gene primers provided the estimated nucleated cell counts. Produced via immunoSEQ multiplex PCR; TCRdb's table is partial and in-frame only. For V, J and clone size, that table is used; D and trimming come from the DNA. The data show about 70,000 clones, about 88% seen once. Germline lookup yields CDR1 SGHTA and CDR2 FQGNSA. The CDR3 is 12 amino acids. Trimming took 2 bases from V and 6 from J, leaving 8 bases between them. This sequence was found in a man in his 70s with active COVID-19. Input material: peripheral blood. The chain uses TRBV7-2 and TRBJ2-7, with D maybe TRBD2 (6 bases). The chain's CDR3 is CASSLSGSEQYF. For the CDR3, the DNA is TGTGCCAGCAGCTTAAGCGGGTCCGAGCAGTACTTC.